One and the same sample provided the 9 T cell receptor beta chains below, sequenced in a study of shared clonotypes between healthy human individuals. Assay used: immunoSEQ multiplex PCR; TCRdb lists only in-frame clones, some missing. The repertoire holds about 2.1 million clones, with over 85% as singletons. Terminally differentiated effector memory CD45RA+ cells were left out of the naive CD8 fraction, which was CD45RO-negative and positively selected for CCR7. Material: naive CD8+ T cells from PBMCs. The source is a man between 18 and 29 years old in good health. Some clones in this sample may be carry-over from other donors' samples.

The V gene is TRBV11-2, the J gene TRBJ2-7, with TRBD1 matching 7 bases. The germline V gene encodes CDR1 SGHAT and CDR2 FQNNGV. After removal of 5 bases from V and 7 bases from J, the junction contained 17 bases not matched to a gene. The CDR3 runs 16 residues. CDR3 bases: TGTGCCAGCAGCCGTAGCCACAGGGGTCCCTTAGAGGAGCAGTACTTC. Translated, it gives CASSRSHRGPLEEQYF.

The chain employs TRBV27 and TRBJ1-2; D is possibly TRBD1 (5 bases). The CDR3 is 15 residues long. Germline V CDR1 and CDR2: MNHEY, SMNVEV (reference sequence). The V gene lost 4 bases and the J gene lost 4 bases, with 16 bases spanning the gap. This CDR3 is CASSSLPGTPYGYTF. The CDR3 DNA sequence: TGTGCCAGCAGTTCACTCCCCGGGACCCCCTATGGCTACACCTTC.

Written as DNA, the CDR3 is TGTGCCAGCAGTTTCGGATACTCAGGGACAGATACGCAGTATTTT. Amino acid sequence: CASSFGYSGTDTQYF. This chain links TRBV6-5 with TRBJ2-3, with a weak D call TRBD1 (5 bases). Trimming left V 4 bases short and J 3 bases short, with 14 bases between. Germline CDR1 is MNHEY and CDR2 is SVGAGI. This CDR3 is 15 amino acids long.

The chain combines TRBV6-6 with TRBJ1-2; D unresolved. Looked up from germline, CDR1 is MNHNY and CDR2 is SVGAGI (reference sequence). V lost 3 bases and J lost 7, with 9 bases in between. This CDR3 region has 12 residues. The CDR3 is CASSYGVSGYTF. CDR3 coding DNA: TGTGCCAGCAGTTATGGGGTTAGTGGCTACACCTTC.

The chain combines TRBV12-2 with TRBJ1-1. TRBV12-2 is a recognized pseudogene. This CDR3 has 20 amino acids. Written as DNA, the CDR3 is TGTGCAAGTCGCACCCCCGACTCTAAACCCCGGGGGCTTGGGAACACTGAAGCTTTCTTT. Translated: CASRTPDSKPRGLGNTEAFF.

The chain joins TRBV4-1 to TRBJ1-5, with D possibly being TRBD1 (5 bases). V dropped 1 base and J dropped 4 bases, with 17 bases sitting between them. The CDR3 extends over 17 amino acids. From germline, CDR1 is MGHRA and CDR2 YSYEKL. The chain's CDR3 is CASSQGNLMGGNQPQHF. CDR3 nucleotide sequence: TGCGCCAGCAGCCAAGGCAATCTGATGGGGGGGAATCAGCCCCAGCATTTT.

The chain couples TRBV19 to TRBJ2-3; 7 bases are shared with TRBD1. The CDR3 has 14 amino acids. With 6 bases clipped from V and 0 bases from J, the junction kept 3 bases outside the gene matches. Germline V gene sequence: CDR1 LNHDA, CDR2 SQIVND (reference sequence). The CDR3 DNA sequence: TGTGCCAGTAGGACAGGGATAAGCACAGATACGCAGTATTTT. Its translation: CASRTGISTDTQYF.

V and J are TRBV7-9 and TRBJ2-1, with TRBD2 matching 7 bases. Trimming removed 5 bases from V and 0 bases from J; junction bases left unmatched: 10. Germline assignment: CDR1 SEHNR and CDR2 FQNEAQ (reference sequence). The CDR3 loop spans 17 amino acids. As DNA, the CDR3 is TGTGCCAGCAGCCGACTAGCTAGCCCCATCTCCTACAATGAGCAGTTCTTC. Amino acid sequence: CASSRLASPISYNEQFF.

This chain joins TRBV7-2 and TRBJ2-3; unclear D gene. The CDR3 is made up of 16 amino acids. V lost 0 bases and J lost 1, with 11 bases in between. The V gene's germline CDR1 is SGHTA and CDR2 FQGNSA. CDR3 amino acids: CASSLAASRRTDTQYF. The CDR3 nucleotides read TGTGCCAGCAGCTTAGCGGCCTCCCGGCGCACAGATACGCAGTATTTT. The full variable domain, completed using reference TRBV7-2 and TRBJ2-3, is GAGVSQSPSNKVTEKGKDVELRCDPISGHTALYWYRQSLGQGLEFLIYFQGNSAPDKSGLPSDRFSAERTGGSVSTLTIQRTQQEDSAVYLCASSLAASRRTDTQYFGPGTRLTVL.